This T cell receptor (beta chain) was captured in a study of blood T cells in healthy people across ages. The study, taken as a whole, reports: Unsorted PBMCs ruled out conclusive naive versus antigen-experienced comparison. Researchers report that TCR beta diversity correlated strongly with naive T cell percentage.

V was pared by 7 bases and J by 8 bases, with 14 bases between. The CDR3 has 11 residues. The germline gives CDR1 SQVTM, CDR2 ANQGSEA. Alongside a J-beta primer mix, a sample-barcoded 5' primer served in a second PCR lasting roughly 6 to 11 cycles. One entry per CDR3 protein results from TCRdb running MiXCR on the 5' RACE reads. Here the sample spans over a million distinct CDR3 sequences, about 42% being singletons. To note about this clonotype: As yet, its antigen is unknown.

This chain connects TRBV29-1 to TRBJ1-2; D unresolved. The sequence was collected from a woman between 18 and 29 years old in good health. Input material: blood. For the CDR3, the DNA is TGCAGCGGCGACTACCTACAGGGCTACACCTTC. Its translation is CSGDYLQGYTF.